This entry lists 23 T cell receptor beta chains sequenced from one sample in a study of T cell responses to AZD1222 COVID-19 vaccine. The assay was immunoSEQ multiplex PCR, and TCRdb's table has in-frame clones only and misses some. The table includes about 84,000 clones, 87% detected once. Sequencing was performed on peripheral blood, taken on day 0 of AZD1222 vaccination. These receptors were obtained from an adult in good health.

V usage is TRBV7-6 and J usage is TRBJ1-4, with D possibly matching TRBD1 (5 bases). Germline V gene data show CDR1 as SGHVS and CDR2 as FNYEAQ. V was cut by 0 bases and J by 5 bases, with 10 bases left in between. The CDR3 has 15 amino acids. The CDR3 loop is CASSLAGTVNEKLFF. The CDR3 region has the DNA TGTGCCAGCAGCTTAGCTGGGACGGTAAATGAAAAACTGTTTTTT.

This chain joins TRBV19 and TRBJ2-1; tentatively, D is TRBD2 (5 bases). Germline values: CDR1 LNHDA, CDR2 SQIVND (reference sequence). The ends were cut back, 4 bases at V and 1 base at J, with 14 bases in the middle. CDR3 length: 16 residues. The CDR3 loop reads CASSRYRELSYNEQFF. Written as DNA, the CDR3 is TGTGCCAGTAGTAGGTACCGGGAACTATCCTACAATGAGCAGTTCTTC. The full variable domain, in which reference TRBV19 and TRBJ2-1 provide the parts outside the CDR3, is DGGITQSPKYLFRKEGQNVTLSCEQNLNHDAMYWYRQDPGQGLRLIYYSQIVNDFQKGDIAEGYSVSREKKESFPLTVTSAQKNPTAFYLCASSRYRELSYNEQFFGPGTRLTVL.

V is TRBV6-5 and J is TRBJ1-3, with D possibly matching TRBD1 (5 bases). V was clipped by 6 bases and J by 4 bases, with 13 bases between them. The germline V gene encodes CDR1 MNHEY and CDR2 SVGAGI. This CDR3 is built from 14 residues. CDR3: CASSLRGAGNTIYF. In nucleotides, the CDR3 is TGTGCCAGCAGCCTCCGGGGCGCGGGAAACACCATATATTTT.

The CDR3 loop reads CASSLGERQYF. The DNA for the CDR3 is TGTGCCAGCAGCTTAGGGGAAAGGCAGTACTTC. The chain is built from TRBV11-2 and TRBJ2-7; D uncertain. Deletions cut 1 base from V and 9 bases from J, with 7 bases between. Germline CDR1 SGHAT, CDR2 FQNNGV. This CDR3 comprises 11 residues.

The CDR3 sequence: CAWSVGRTSSGANVLTF. The CDR3 region has the DNA TGTGCCTGGAGTGTAGGACGCACGAGCTCTGGGGCCAACGTCCTGACTTTC. The chain has TRBV30 and TRBJ2-6; D uncertain. CDR1 is GTSNPN and CDR2 is SVGIG in the germline V gene (reference sequence). The V end was cut by 0 bases, the J end by 0 bases, with 12 bases between. CDR3 size: 17 residues.

The chain links TRBV15 to TRBJ1-3; D gene ambiguous. Trimming stripped 3 bases from V and 0 bases from J, with 6 bases between. CDR1 and CDR2 (germline): LNHNV, YYDKDF (reference sequence). The CDR3 runs 14 residues. Here the CDR3 reads CATSREFSGNTIYF. The CDR3 bases are TGTGCCACCAGCAGGGAGTTCTCTGGAAACACCATATATTTT.

V and J are TRBV7-2 and TRBJ1-2; 7 bases align to TRBD1. V lost 4 bases and J lost 1; bases outside the gene matches: 6. The CDR3 is made up of 15 amino acids. In germline, CDR1 is SGHTA, CDR2 FQGNSA. Here the CDR3 DNA reads TGTGCCAGCAGCTCCCAGCAGGGGGTTAACTATGGCTACACCTTC. Translated, it gives CASSSQQGVNYGYTF.

The rearrangement uses TRBV7-9 and TRBJ1-4, with 10 bases identical to TRBD1. V trimming: 5 bases; J trimming: 6 bases; junction bases outside the gene matches: 6. Germline CDR1 and CDR2: SEHNR and FQNEAQ (reference sequence). The CDR3 covers 15 residues. The CDR3 protein is CASSARTGGDEKLFF. CDR3 coding DNA: TGTGCCAGCAGCGCGCGGACAGGGGGGGATGAAAAACTGTTTTTT.

J is TRBJ1-6 and V is TRBV6-4; D not certain. The germline CDR1 and CDR2 sequences are MRHNA and SNTAGT. This CDR3 is 14 amino acids long. V was cut by 3 bases and J by 9 bases, with 12 bases left in between. This CDR3 reads CASSEGNRGSPLHF. DNA of the CDR3: TGTGCCAGCAGTGAGGGCAACAGAGGTTCACCCCTCCACTTT.

The genes are TRBV29-1 and TRBJ2-1, with D maybe TRBD1 (5 bases). Per the germline V gene, CDR1 is SQVTM and CDR2 is ANQGSEA. The V end lost 4 bases, the J end lost 0 bases, and 13 bases lay between the germline ends. There are 15 residues in the CDR3. The CDR3 DNA reads as TGCAGCGTTGTCGGCGCAGGGAACTCCTACAATGAGCAGTTCTTC. Translating gives CSVVGAGNSYNEQFF.

The chain uses TRBV5-4 and TRBJ1-1; 7 bases align to TRBD1. Germline V CDR1 and CDR2: SGHNT, YYREEE (reference sequence). V gave up 2 bases and J gave up 4 bases; unmatched junction bases: 11. The CDR3 runs 16 residues. CDR3 nucleotides: TGTGCCAGCAGCTTCCCGGCTACAGGGGCCAGCACTGAAGCTTTCTTT. This sequence encodes CASSFPATGASTEAFF. The complete variable domain, with remaining parts taken from reference TRBV5-4 and TRBJ1-1, reads ETGVTQSPTHLIKTRGQQVTLRCSSQSGHNTVSWYQQALGQGPQFIFQYYREEENGRGNFPPRFSGLQFPNYSSELNVNALELDDSALYLCASSFPATGASTEAFFGQGTRLTVV.

The J gene is TRBJ1-3, the V gene TRBV9; D unresolved. The germline V and J ends were trimmed by 5 bases and 0 bases, with 3 bases remaining between them. CDR1 and CDR2 (germline): SGDLS, YYNGEE. There are 12 residues in the CDR3. DNA of the CDR3: TGTGCCAGCAGGGCCTCTGGAAACACCATATATTTT. This sequence encodes CASRASGNTIYF.

This clone was seen only a few times. The chain carries TRBV19 and TRBJ2-2; TRBD1 aligns across 9 bases. CDR1 and CDR2 from the germline V gene are LNHDA and SQIVND (reference sequence). The CDR3 contains 15 residues. V was pared by 7 bases and J by 6 bases, with 9 bases of the junction left unmatched. The CDR3 coding sequence is TGTGCCAGTACCTTCAGGACAGGGGCAGCCGGGGAGCTGTTTTTT. It yields the protein CASTFRTGAAGELFF.

This sequence joins TRBV7-8 and TRBJ1-1; D not resolved. The V and J ends lost 0 bases and 7 bases respectively, with 9 bases between them. The germline V gene has CDR1 SGHVS and CDR2 FQNEAQ. The CDR3 totals 13 residues. The DNA for the CDR3 is TGTGCCAGCAGCTTAGCGCTGCCCCTTGAAGCTTTCTTT. Protein: CASSLALPLEAFF. Full variable domain (rest looked up from reference TRBV7-8 and TRBJ1-1): GAGVSQSPRYKVAKRGQDVALRCDPISGHVSLFWYQQALGQGPEFLTYFQNEAQLDKSGLPSDRFFAERPEGSVSTLKIQRTQQEDSAVYLCASSLALPLEAFFGQGTRLTVV.

This clone was seen a single time. V is TRBV9 and J is TRBJ1-2, with D uncertain. The CDR3 consists of 14 residues. Trimming took off 0 bases at V and 10 bases at J, with 16 bases between the two ends. Germline CDR1 SGDLS, CDR2 YYNGEE. CDR3 amino acids: CASSVEYLGPNYTF. In DNA, the CDR3 is TGTGCCAGCAGCGTAGAGTATTTGGGCCCCAACTACACCTTC.

The chain recombines TRBV5-1 with TRBJ2-3, with D tentatively TRBD2 (6 bases). Germline values: CDR1 SGHRS, CDR2 YFSETQ. This CDR3 is 15 amino acids long. V gave up 9 bases and J gave up 3 bases, with 20 bases separating them. In DNA, the CDR3 is TGCGCCACTAGGGCCGAGGGAGGAAGGACAGATACGCAGTATTTT. It is translated as CATRAEGGRTDTQYF.

This clone was counted once. The chain employs TRBV18 and TRBJ1-1; no clear D gene. From germline, CDR1 is KGHSH and CDR2 LQKENI. The V and J ends lost 3 bases and 2 bases respectively, with 10 bases between them. This CDR3 is built from 14 residues. This CDR3 reads CASSPNDGNTEAFF. The CDR3 bases are TGTGCCAGCTCACCTAACGATGGAAACACTGAAGCTTTCTTT.

The table lists this clone with a count of one. V gene TRBV3-1 (or the pseudogene TRBV3-2) combines with J gene TRBJ2-3; tentatively, D is TRBD2 (5 bases). Trimming took off 4 bases at V and 5 bases at J, with 13 bases between the two ends. Germline V gene lookup returns CDR1 LGHDT and CDR2 YNNKEL (reference sequence). This CDR3 has 14 residues. CDR3 protein: CASSPHRERDTQYF. The CDR3 nucleotides read TGTGCCAGCAGCCCACACCGGGAACGAGATACGCAGTATTTT.

This sequence joins TRBV10-3 and TRBJ1-6; D possibly corresponds to TRBD1 (6 bases). The germline gives CDR1 ENHRY, CDR2 SYGVKD. The germline V and J ends were trimmed by 9 bases and 10 bases, with 13 bases remaining between them. The CDR3 length is 12 residues. CDR3 DNA sequence: TGTGCCATAGAAACAGGGAAGTCACCCCTCCACTTT. Protein: CAIETGKSPLHF.

The chain employs TRBV7-2 and TRBJ1-2; tentative D call: TRBD1 (6 bases). Germline V gene sequence: CDR1 SGHTA, CDR2 FQGNSA. The CDR3 extends over 14 amino acids. Trimming pared 7 bases from V and 3 bases from J, leaving 15 bases between. CDR3 nucleotides: TGTGCCAGCAACTCGGGACACCCTTACTATGGCTACACCTTC. Its protein is CASNSGHPYYGYTF.

The genes are TRBV19 and TRBJ1-3; D remains ambiguous. This CDR3 spans 12 amino acids. Looked up from germline, CDR1 is LNHDA and CDR2 is SQIVND (reference sequence). V lost 3 bases and J 7 bases, leaving 7 bases between the germline ends. DNA for the CDR3: TGTGCCAGTAGTATGGCCCGGAACACCATATATTTT. It yields the protein CASSMARNTIYF.

The chain has TRBV7-2 and TRBJ2-7, with 9 nucleotides matching TRBD2. The germline V gene has CDR1 SGHTA and CDR2 FQGNSA. The CDR3 extends over 17 amino acids. Trimming took 0 bases from V and 6 from J; bases not matched to a gene: 12. The CDR3 nucleotides read TGTGCCAGCAGCTTAGCGCAGGTAGCGGGAGTCCTGGGCGAGCAGTACTTC. Translating it yields CASSLAQVAGVLGEQYF.

The gene calls are TRBV6-4 and TRBJ1-2, with D unclear. V was pared by 7 bases and J by 3 bases, with 18 bases between. The CDR3 extends over 15 amino acids. Looked up from germline, CDR1 is MRHNA and CDR2 is SNTAGT. Here the CDR3 DNA reads TGTGCCAGCACCCCACACGGGTACAGTGACTATGGCTACACCTTC. It specifies CASTPHGYSDYGYTF.